The clone carrying this T cell receptor beta chain appeared once. This sample was included in a study of blood T cell repertoires in COVID-19. This CDR3 region has 15 residues. Germline V gives CDR1 MGHRA, CDR2 YSYEKL. Losses at the gene ends were 1 base for V and 4 bases for J; bases not matched to a gene: 5. Sequencing was performed with immunoSEQ multiplex PCR; in TCRdb, only in-frame clones are kept and a portion is missing. The sample shows some 94,000 clones, 87% of them seen only once. Sequenced sample: peripheral blood. The TCR originated in a woman aged 55 to 70 with COVID-19, enrolled during active disease. This rearrangement joins TRBV4-1 to TRBJ1-2, with TRBD1 matching 8 bases. For the CDR3, the DNA is TGCGCCAGCAGCCAAGGGGCAGGGGGCTTCTATGGCTACACCTTC. It translates to CASSQGAGGFYGYTF.